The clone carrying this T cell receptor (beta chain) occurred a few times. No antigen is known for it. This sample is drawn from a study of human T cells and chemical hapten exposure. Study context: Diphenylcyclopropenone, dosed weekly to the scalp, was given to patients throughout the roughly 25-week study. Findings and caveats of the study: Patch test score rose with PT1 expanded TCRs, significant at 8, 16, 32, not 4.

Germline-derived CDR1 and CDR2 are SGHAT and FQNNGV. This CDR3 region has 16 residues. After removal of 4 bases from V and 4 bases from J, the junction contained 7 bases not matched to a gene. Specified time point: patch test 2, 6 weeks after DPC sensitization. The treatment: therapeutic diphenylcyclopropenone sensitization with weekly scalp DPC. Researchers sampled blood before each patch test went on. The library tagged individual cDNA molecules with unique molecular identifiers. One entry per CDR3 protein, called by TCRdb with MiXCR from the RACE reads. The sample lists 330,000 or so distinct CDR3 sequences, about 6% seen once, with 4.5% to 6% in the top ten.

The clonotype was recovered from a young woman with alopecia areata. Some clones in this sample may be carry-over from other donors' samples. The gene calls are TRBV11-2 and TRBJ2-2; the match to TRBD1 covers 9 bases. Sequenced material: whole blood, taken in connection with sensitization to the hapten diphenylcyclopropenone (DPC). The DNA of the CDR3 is TGTGCCAGCAGCTCGCGGGACAGGGCTCCCACCGGGGAGCTGTTTTTT. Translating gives CASSSRDRAPTGELFF.